Presented here are 30 T cell receptor beta chains from one specimen sequenced in a study of T cells after yellow fever vaccination. A single record per CDR3 protein comes from TCRdb applying MiXCR to the 5' RACE reads. The sample contains under 600,000 distinct CDR3 sequences, less than 15% of which appear only once. The material was PBMCs, obtained on the day of the yellow fever booster vaccination. Every receptor here comes from a man younger than 45 who received the YFV17D yellow fever vaccine.

V usage is TRBV12-3 or TRBV12-4 and J usage is TRBJ1-1, with 7 bases lining up with TRBD1. V shed 4 bases and J 9 bases; nucleotides not matched to a gene: 5. The CDR3 is 12 amino acids. CDR3 in DNA: TGTGCCAGCAGTTCCGACAGGGTGAAAGCTTTCTTT. Its protein product is CASSSDRVKAFF.

This clonotype came up a few times. The rearrangement links TRBV7-9 to TRBJ2-7; 12 nucleotides line up with TRBD2. J lost 6 bases, V lost 5 bases, and 8 bases had no gene match. This CDR3 is 15 amino acids long. In germline, CDR1 is SEHNR, CDR2 FQNEAQ (reference sequence). The CDR3 region is CASSPWTSGTVEQYF. For the CDR3, the DNA is TGTGCCAGCAGCCCGTGGACTAGCGGGACGGTCGAGCAGTACTTC.

The CDR3 loop reads CASSPGLARGLAKNIQYF. Written as DNA, the CDR3 is TGCGCCAGCAGCCCGGGACTAGCGAGGGGGCTAGCCAAAAACATTCAGTACTTC. The chain couples TRBV4-3 to TRBJ2-4, with 10 nucleotides matching TRBD2. The CDR3 has 18 amino acids. CDR1 and CDR2 (germline): LGHNA, YSLEER. The trim removed 4 bases at V and 0 bases at J, leaving 9 bases unmatched.

This clonotype has just a few counts. The chain combines TRBV19 with TRBJ1-2; a weak D match, TRBD1 (5 bases). CDR3 size: 14 residues. V was trimmed by 3 bases and J by 5 bases, leaving 13 bases between them. The germline V gene encodes CDR1 LNHDA and CDR2 SQIVND (reference sequence). The chain's CDR3 is CASSIAPGRYGYTF. As DNA, the CDR3 is TGTGCCAGTAGTATTGCCCCGGGGCGGTATGGCTACACCTTC.

This clonotype has at least ten counts. The CDR3 reads CSAPYNYGYTF. DNA for the CDR3: TGCAGTGCCCCTTATAACTATGGCTACACCTTC. This chain links TRBV20-1 with TRBJ1-2; D is ambiguous. CDR3 length equals 11 residues. Germline V gives CDR1 DFQATT, CDR2 SNEGSKA (reference sequence). V lost 6 bases to trimming and J lost 1 base, with 6 bases between them.

The sample holds a few counts of this clonotype. This chain uses TRBV7-9 with TRBJ2-1; TRBD2 matches at 8 bases. CDR1 is SEHNR and CDR2 is FQNEAQ in the germline V gene (reference sequence). With 5 bases clipped from V and 7 bases from J, the junction kept 13 bases outside the gene matches. The CDR3 covers 16 residues. CDR3 sequence (DNA): TGTGCCAGCAGCCCCCGTGGAGCGGGGGCAAAAAATGAGCAGTTCTTC. Encoded protein: CASSPRGAGAKNEQFF.

The chain recombines TRBV21-1 with TRBJ2-1. TRBV21-1 represents a pseudogene. The CDR3 consists of 13 residues. CDR3 coding DNA: TGTGCCAGCAACCCACGGGGTCCGTGGGAGCAGTTCTTC. Amino acid sequence: CASNPRGPWEQFF.

The CDR3 DNA reads TGTGCCAGCAGTTACTCGAAATGGGGCGGGAGAAGCAATGAGCAGTTCTTC. Translation gives CASSYSKWGGRSNEQFF. The rearrangement joins TRBV6-5 to TRBJ2-1; 7 nucleotides line up with TRBD2. J gave up 6 bases and V 0 bases, and 11 bases lay outside the gene matches. The CDR3 has 17 amino acids. CDR1 is MNHEY, CDR2 SVGAGI, per germline.

The rearrangement joins TRBV6-2 or TRBV6-3 to TRBJ1-5; the D is unclear. Germline V gene lookup returns CDR1 MNHEY and CDR2 SVGEGT. V shed 0 bases and J shed 5 bases, with 11 bases lying between them. This CDR3 is built from 15 residues. CDR3 coding DNA: TGTGCCAGCAGTTACTCGATACTGTCAGATCAGCCCCAGCATTTT. Protein sequence: CASSYSILSDQPQHF.

The V call is TRBV5-1, the J call TRBJ2-3; 13 nucleotides line up with TRBD2. V was pared by 4 bases and J by 6 bases, with 5 bases of the junction left unmatched. The CDR3 is 15 amino acids. CDR1 SGHRS and CDR2 YFSETQ come from the germline V gene. The CDR3, as DNA: TGCGCCAGCAGCCCCTGGACTAGCGGGAGTGATACGCAGTATTTT. Protein sequence: CASSPWTSGSDTQYF.

This clonotype came up a few times. The chain employs TRBV19 and TRBJ1-1; no reliable D call. Between the trimmed V and J ends, which lost 3 bases and 5 bases, there was a span of 13 bases. Germline CDR1 reads LNHDA; CDR2 reads SQIVND (reference sequence). This CDR3 is 14 amino acids long. As DNA, the CDR3 is TGTGCCAGTAGTATTGGGCTAGGAGTAACTGAAGCTTTCTTT. Protein sequence: CASSIGLGVTEAFF.

This clonotype was recorded a few times. V usage is TRBV11-2 and J usage is TRBJ2-5; D is undetermined. This CDR3 region has 18 residues. Between the trimmed V and J ends, which lost 1 base and 2 bases, there was a span of 20 bases. The germline CDR1 and CDR2 sequences are SGHAT and FQNNGV. CDR3 sequence reads: CASSLGVQTSWGQETQYF. The CDR3 DNA is TGTGCCAGCAGCTTAGGGGTCCAGACATCTTGGGGACAAGAGACCCAGTACTTC.

This clonotype was observed a handful of times. V is TRBV6-5 and J is TRBJ2-7, with D uncertain. Germline CDR1 and CDR2: MNHEY and SVGAGI. With 6 bases removed from V and 5 bases from J, the gap between germline ends came to 8 bases. CDR3 length: 11 residues. The CDR3 region has the DNA TGTGCCAGCAGCCGCTTACACGAGCAGTACTTC. Its translation: CASSRLHEQYF.

This clonotype was recorded a few times. The chain uses TRBV7-2 and TRBJ2-4; 8 bases align to TRBD1. The CDR3 is made up of 15 amino acids. Germline CDR1 reads SGHTA; CDR2 reads FQGNSA. V was pared by 5 bases and J by 7 bases, with 10 bases of the junction left unmatched. For the CDR3, the DNA is TGTGCCAGCAGCGTGAGCGGACAGGGACGGAACATTCAGTACTTC. Amino acids: CASSVSGQGRNIQYF. Full variable domain (outside the CDR3, taken from reference TRBV7-2 and TRBJ2-4): GAGVSQSPSNKVTEKGKDVELRCDPISGHTALYWYRQSLGQGLEFLIYFQGNSAPDKSGLPSDRFSAERTGGSVSTLTIQRTQQEDSAVYLCASSVSGQGRNIQYFGAGTRLSVL.

There are a few counts of this clonotype. The chain joins TRBV7-8 to TRBJ2-3; 8 bases match TRBD2. V shed 5 bases and J 3 bases; nucleotides not matched to a gene: 10. The CDR3 runs to 16 residues. The germline CDR1 and CDR2 sequences are SGHVS and FQNEAQ. CDR3 in DNA: TGTGCCAGCAGCCTAAGCGGGAGAAGTAGGACAGATACGCAGTATTTT. Residues: CASSLSGRSRTDTQYF.

The V and J genes are TRBV6-1 and TRBJ2-3; tentatively, D is TRBD1 or TRBD2 (6 bases each). Trimming left V 5 bases short and J 8 bases short, with 14 bases between. The CDR3 totals 13 residues. Germline values: CDR1 MNHNS, CDR2 SASEGT. The CDR3 DNA sequence: TGTGCCAGCAGTCCCGGGGGCCTAGGTACGCAGTATTTT. Translating gives CASSPGGLGTQYF.

The sample holds a few counts of this clonotype. The chain recombines TRBV5-1 with TRBJ2-3; 7 bases fit TRBD2. The CDR3 is 14 amino acids. V lost 4 bases, J lost 5 bases, and 7 bases stayed unmatched. Germline lookup yields CDR1 SGHRS and CDR2 YFSETQ. The CDR3 DNA follows: TGCGCCAGCAGCGGCGGGACTAATAAAGATACGCAGTATTTT. Residues: CASSGGTNKDTQYF.

V and J are TRBV20-1 and TRBJ1-6; 12 nucleotides match TRBD1. This CDR3 contains 17 residues. Germline loops: CDR1 DFQATT, CDR2 SNEGSKA (reference sequence). J gave up 2 bases and V 1 base, and 3 bases lay outside the gene matches. The CDR3 nucleotides read TGCAGTGCTAGAGCGGGACAGGGGGCCGCCTATAATTCACCCCTCCACTTT. This translates into CSARAGQGAAYNSPLHF.

In its sample, this clonotype was seen a few times. J is TRBJ2-7 and V is TRBV7-2, with D possibly being TRBD2 (6 bases). The germline gives CDR1 SGHTA, CDR2 FQGNSA. CDR3 length equals 15 residues. V was shortened by 1 base and J by 6 bases, with 16 bases between the two germline ends. CDR3 DNA sequence: TGTGCCAGCAGCTTAGGCGGCGGGGCCGTCGTCGAGCAGTACTTC. Its translation is CASSLGGGAVVEQYF.

The chain links TRBV15 to TRBJ2-3, with TRBD2 as a possible D gene (6 bases). This CDR3 contains 13 residues. V was clipped by 1 base and J by 11 bases, with 13 bases between them. Germline V lookup: CDR1 LNHNV, CDR2 YYDKDF (reference sequence). This chain's CDR3 is CATSRVAGIQQYF. CDR3 nucleotides: TGTGCCACCAGCAGAGTGGCGGGGATTCAGCAGTATTTT.

This clonotype turned up a few times. The chain combines TRBV5-1 with TRBJ1-2; D is unresolved. Looked up from germline, CDR1 is SGHRS and CDR2 is YFSETQ. The CDR3 has 14 amino acids. Trimming took off 4 bases at V and 6 bases at J, with 16 bases between the two ends. CDR3 sequence reads: CASSKITSDDGYTF. The CDR3 DNA sequence: TGCGCCAGCAGCAAAATTACAAGTGACGATGGCTACACCTTC.

This clonotype was seen more than once but under ten times. The J gene is TRBJ2-1, the V gene TRBV6-5; D gene uncertain. Per germline, CDR1 MNHEY and CDR2 SVGAGI. V lost 1 base to trimming and J lost 6 bases, with 19 bases between them. CDR3 length: 17 residues. CDR3 protein: CASSYFPLRMGGNEQFF. The CDR3 DNA is TGTGCCAGCAGTTACTTTCCCCTGAGGATGGGCGGCAATGAGCAGTTCTTC.

The chain combines TRBV29-1 with TRBJ2-7; 10 bases fit TRBD1. V gave up 5 bases and J gave up 6 bases; unmatched junction bases: 7. The CDR3 is 13 residues long. Germline V CDR1 and CDR2: SQVTM, ANQGSEA. For the CDR3, the DNA is TGCAGCGTTTCCAGGACAGGGGGTGGCGAGCAGTACTTC. Encoded protein: CSVSRTGGGEQYF.

This clonotype appeared a few times. The chain uses TRBV12-3 or TRBV12-4 and TRBJ2-1; 8 bases are shared with TRBD2. V trimming: 4 bases; J trimming: 6 bases; junction bases outside the gene matches: 11. The CDR3 loop spans 16 amino acids. This CDR3 reads CASSSPTSGRGNEQFF. The CDR3 DNA is TGTGCCAGCAGTTCCCCTACAAGCGGGAGAGGCAATGAGCAGTTCTTC.

The chain carries TRBV5-1 and TRBJ2-5; 10 nucleotides align to TRBD1. In germline, CDR1 is SGHRS, CDR2 YFSETQ. This CDR3 comprises 16 residues. The trim removed 3 bases at V and 4 bases at J, leaving 9 bases unmatched. DNA for the CDR3: TGCGCCAGCAGCTGGTTCCGGGACAGGGGTCCAGAGACCCAGTACTTC. Translating it yields CASSWFRDRGPETQYF. The full variable domain, completed using reference TRBV5-1 and TRBJ2-5, is KAGVTQTPRYLIKTRGQQVTLSCSPISGHRSVSWYQQTPGQGLQFLFEYFSETQRNKGNFPGRFSGRQFSNSRSEMNVSTLELGDSALYLCASSWFRDRGPETQYFGPGTRLLVL.

This sequence joins TRBV20-1 and TRBJ2-5; TRBD2 matches at 12 bases. Germline-derived CDR1 and CDR2 are DFQATT and SNEGSKA (reference sequence). Losses at the gene ends were 0 bases for V and 4 bases for J; bases not matched to a gene: 9. The CDR3 sequence is 17 residues long. The CDR3 sequence is CSARDPRLAGVGETQYF. The CDR3 region has the DNA TGCAGTGCTAGAGATCCCCGACTAGCGGGAGTTGGAGAGACCCAGTACTTC.

J is TRBJ2-7 and V is TRBV28; D perhaps matches TRBD2 (5 bases). Germline CDR1 and CDR2: MDHEN and SYDVKM. V dropped 6 bases and J dropped 5 bases, with 17 bases sitting between them. There are 14 residues in the CDR3. CDR3 sequence: CASSGLESGDEQYF. In DNA, the CDR3 is TGTGCCAGCAGCGGCCTGGAGTCCGGGGACGAGCAGTACTTC.

V gene TRBV25-1 combines with J gene TRBJ2-7, with D possibly matching TRBD1 (6 bases). V dropped 6 bases and J dropped 4 bases, with 19 bases sitting between them. Germline V gene sequence: CDR1 MGHDK, CDR2 SYGVNS. This CDR3 spans 15 amino acids. The CDR3 loop reads CASSFSSGDPYEQYF. CDR3 nucleotide sequence: TGTGCCAGCAGCTTCAGCTCAGGGGACCCATACGAGCAGTACTTC.

The sample holds many counts of this clonotype. The chain combines TRBV27 with TRBJ2-3; possibly TRBD1 for D (5 bases). This CDR3 contains 15 residues. Germline assignment: CDR1 MNHEY and CDR2 SMNVEV (reference sequence). V was shortened by 3 bases and J by 2 bases, with 12 bases between the two germline ends. This CDR3 reads CASSLFAGSTDTQYF. The CDR3 DNA sequence: TGTGCCAGCAGTTTGTTTGCAGGGTCCACAGATACGCAGTATTTT.

V is TRBV12-3 or TRBV12-4 and J is TRBJ2-3; D gene uncertain. There are 13 residues in the CDR3. The V end was cut by 6 bases, the J end by 5 bases, with 12 bases between. CDR3 DNA: TGTGCCAGCAGGCCTCCGGCCCGAGATACGCAGTATTTT. Residues: CASRPPARDTQYF.